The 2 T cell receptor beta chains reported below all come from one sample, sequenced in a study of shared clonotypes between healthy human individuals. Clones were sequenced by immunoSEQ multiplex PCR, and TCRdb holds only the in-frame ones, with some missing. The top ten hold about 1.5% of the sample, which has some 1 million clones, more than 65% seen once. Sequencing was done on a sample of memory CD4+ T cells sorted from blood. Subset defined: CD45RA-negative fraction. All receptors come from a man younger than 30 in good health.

The CDR3 loop reads CASSPPTGRIGNTIYF. The CDR3 nucleotides read TGTGCCAGCTCACCACCCACGGGACGAATTGGAAACACCATATATTTT. This chain connects TRBV18 to TRBJ1-3; D may be TRBD1 (5 bases). Deletions cut 0 bases from V and 3 bases from J, with 12 bases between. This CDR3 contains 16 residues. Germline V gene data show CDR1 as KGHSH and CDR2 as LQKENI.

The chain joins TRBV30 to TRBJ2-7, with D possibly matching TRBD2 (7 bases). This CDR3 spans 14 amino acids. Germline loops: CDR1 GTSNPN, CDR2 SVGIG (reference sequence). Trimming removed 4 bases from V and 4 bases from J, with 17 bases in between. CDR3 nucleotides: TGTGCCTGGACCCAGGGGAGGGCAATTTACGAGCAGTACTTC. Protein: CAWTQGRAIYEQYF.